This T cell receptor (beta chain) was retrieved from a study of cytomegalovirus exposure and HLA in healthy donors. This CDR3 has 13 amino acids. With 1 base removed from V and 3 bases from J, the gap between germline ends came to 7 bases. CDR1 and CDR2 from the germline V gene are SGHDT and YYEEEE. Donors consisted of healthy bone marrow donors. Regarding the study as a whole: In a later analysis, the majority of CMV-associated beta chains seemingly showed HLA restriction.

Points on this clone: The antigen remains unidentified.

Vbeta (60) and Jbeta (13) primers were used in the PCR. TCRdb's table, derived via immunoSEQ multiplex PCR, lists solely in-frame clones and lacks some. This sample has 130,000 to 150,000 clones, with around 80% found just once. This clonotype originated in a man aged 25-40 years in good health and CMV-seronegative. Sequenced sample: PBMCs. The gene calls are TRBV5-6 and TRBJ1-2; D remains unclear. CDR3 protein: CASSLSADYGYTF. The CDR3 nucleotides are TGTGCCAGCAGCTTGAGCGCAGACTATGGCTACACCTTC.